This T cell receptor (beta chain) is drawn from a study of blood T cell repertoires in COVID-19. In the study overall: COVID-19 samples collected from the United States, Italy and Spain covered acute and convalescent phases. In each case, the material was cDNA or gDNA derived from T cells, B-cell-depleted T cells, or PBMCs.

The CDR3 spans 14 residues. Germline V gene sequence: CDR1 MNHEY, CDR2 SVGAGI. V gave up 8 bases and J gave up 2 bases; unmatched junction bases: 2. Original processing methods: For nucleated cells, counts were estimated from reference gene primer amplification. Produced via immunoSEQ multiplex PCR; TCRdb's table is partial and in-frame only. D and trimming come from the DNA, and the V and J calls and clone size come from that table. The data hold about 87,000 clones, with less than 80% observed a single time. The chain recombines TRBV6-5 with TRBJ2-1, with 11 bases that match TRBD2. This sequence was found in a woman aged 45-59 years with acute or convalescent COVID-19. The sequenced sample was peripheral blood. The CDR3 region has the DNA TGTGCCAGCCTAGCGGGGGGCACCTACAATGAGCAGTTCTTC. Protein: CASLAGGTYNEQFF.